This T cell receptor (beta chain) was captured in a study of blood T cell repertoires in COVID-19. Study information: The United States, Italy and Spain provided the acute and convalescent COVID-19 samples. Nucleic acid was either cDNA or gDNA, and it came from T cells, B-cell-depleted T cells, or PBMCs.

As handled by the study authors: Amplification of reference gene primers provided the estimated nucleated cell counts. The assay was immunoSEQ multiplex PCR, and TCRdb's table has in-frame clones only and misses some. V and J calls plus clone size are reproduced from that table; the DNA served to infer D and trimming. In the table there are 150,000 to 200,000 clones, around 84% of which are singletons. From germline, CDR1 is SNHLY and CDR2 FYNNEI. The CDR3 consists of 15 residues. Trimming removed 4 bases from V and 8 bases from J, with 20 bases in between. This TCR was sampled from a woman of 80 years or more with acute or convalescent COVID-19. This chain joins TRBV2 and TRBJ1-2; TRBD1 might be the D (5 bases). Sequenced sample: peripheral blood. DNA of the CDR3: TGTGCCAGCAGTGTTTACTGGGGAGGGGTTTCCGGCTACACCTTC. Translated, it gives CASSVYWGGVSGYTF.